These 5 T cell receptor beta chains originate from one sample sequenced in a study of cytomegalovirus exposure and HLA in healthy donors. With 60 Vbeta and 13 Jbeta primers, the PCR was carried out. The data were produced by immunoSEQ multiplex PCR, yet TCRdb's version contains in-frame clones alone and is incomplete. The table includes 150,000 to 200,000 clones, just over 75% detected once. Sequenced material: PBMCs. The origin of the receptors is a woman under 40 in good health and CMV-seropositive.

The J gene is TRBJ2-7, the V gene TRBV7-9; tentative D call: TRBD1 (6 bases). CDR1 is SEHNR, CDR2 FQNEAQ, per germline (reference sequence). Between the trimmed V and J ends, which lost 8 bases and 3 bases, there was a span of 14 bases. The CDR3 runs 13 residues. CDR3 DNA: TGTGCCAGCTCGGACAGAAAAGACTACGAGCAGTACTTC. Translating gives CASSDRKDYEQYF.

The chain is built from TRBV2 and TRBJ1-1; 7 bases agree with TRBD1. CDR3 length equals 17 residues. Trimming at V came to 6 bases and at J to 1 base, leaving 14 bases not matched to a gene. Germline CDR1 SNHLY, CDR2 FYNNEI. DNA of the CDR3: TGTGCCAGCAGGGGGGACAGACCCACCACCCGGAACACTGAAGCTTTCTTT. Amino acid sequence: CASRGDRPTTRNTEAFF.

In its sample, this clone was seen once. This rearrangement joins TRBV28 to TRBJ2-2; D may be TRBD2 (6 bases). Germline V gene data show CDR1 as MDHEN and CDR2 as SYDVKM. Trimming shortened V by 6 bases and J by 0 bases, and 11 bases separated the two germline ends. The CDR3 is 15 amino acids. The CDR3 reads CASSPGTSNTGELFF. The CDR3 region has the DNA TGTGCCAGCAGCCCCGGGACTTCGAACACCGGGGAGCTGTTTTTT.

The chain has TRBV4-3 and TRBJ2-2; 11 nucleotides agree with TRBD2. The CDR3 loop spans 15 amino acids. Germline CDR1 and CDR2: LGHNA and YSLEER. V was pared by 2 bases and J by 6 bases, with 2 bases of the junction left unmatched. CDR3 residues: CASSQTSGSAGELFF. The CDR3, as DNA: TGCGCCAGCAGCCAAACTAGCGGGAGCGCCGGGGAGCTGTTTTTT.

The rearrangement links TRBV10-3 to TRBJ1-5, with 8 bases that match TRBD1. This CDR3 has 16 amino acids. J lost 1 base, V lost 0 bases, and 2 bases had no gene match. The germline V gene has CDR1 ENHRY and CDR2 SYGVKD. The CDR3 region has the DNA TGTGCCATCAGTGAGTCTGGACAGGGCAGCAATCAGCCCCAGCATTTT. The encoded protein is CAISESGQGSNQPQHF.